This T cell receptor (beta chain) was recovered during a study of T cells after yellow fever vaccination. TCRdb re-called the 5' RACE reads through MiXCR, storing one row per CDR3 protein. The sample has about 73,000 distinct CDR3 sequences, approximately 7.5% seen once; the top ten hold around 38%. Study observations and caveats: After the booster, 96% of CD4 and roughly nine tenths of CD8 primary-response clones were re-detected.

Of note for this clonotype: Its antigen is not identified.

Germline CDR1 LNHDA, CDR2 SQIVND (reference sequence). This CDR3 comprises 12 residues. V was cut by 5 bases and J by 5 bases, with 4 bases left in between. V gene TRBV19 combines with J gene TRBJ1-6; D not resolved. The source was CD8+ T cells sorted from PBMCs, collected on the day of the yellow fever booster vaccination. The clonotype was recovered from a man aged 30 to 45 who received the YFV17D yellow fever vaccine. CDR3: CASSANNSPLHF. CDR3 coding DNA: TGTGCCAGTAGTGCAAATAATTCACCCCTCCACTTT.